Below are 21 T cell receptor beta chains sequenced from a single sample in a study of cytomegalovirus exposure and HLA in healthy donors. The assay was immunoSEQ multiplex PCR, and TCRdb's table has in-frame clones only and misses some. The sample has over 250,000 clones; approximately 86% are singletons. Sequencing input: PBMCs. The origin of the receptors is a woman aged 18 to 35 in good health and CMV-seronegative.

This clone was counted once. V and J are TRBV6-5 and TRBJ1-2, with 7 positions matching TRBD1. CDR1 and CDR2 (germline): MNHEY, SVGAGI. This CDR3 has 13 residues. J was trimmed by 6 bases and V by 6 bases; bases with no gene match: 7. CDR3 amino acids: CASSPTGFDGYTF. DNA for the CDR3: TGTGCCAGCAGCCCGACAGGGTTCGATGGCTACACCTTC.

V is TRBV2 and J is TRBJ2-5; a possible D gene is TRBD2 (5 bases). The CDR3 is 14 residues long. V was pared by 3 bases and J by 2 bases, with 10 bases between. CDR1 is SNHLY and CDR2 is FYNNEI in the germline V gene. The CDR3 sequence is CASSESGRQETQYF. The CDR3 DNA reads as TGTGCCAGCAGTGAGAGCGGCCGTCAAGAGACCCAGTACTTC.

This chain uses TRBV10-1 with TRBJ2-7; D is perhaps TRBD2 (6 bases). V shed 3 bases and J shed 9 bases, with 9 bases lying between them. The CDR3 totals 11 residues. The V gene's germline CDR1 is WNHNN and CDR2 SYGVQD (reference sequence). The CDR3 region has the DNA TGCGCCAGCAGTGATCTGGGACTGCAGTACTTC. Its protein product is CASSDLGLQYF.

The rearrangement links TRBV4-2 to TRBJ1-5; the D gene is possibly TRBD1 (5 bases). The CDR3 has 15 residues. The V gene's germline CDR1 is LGHNA and CDR2 YNFKEQ. V lost 0 bases and J 7 bases, leaving 13 bases between the germline ends. The CDR3 loop is CASSQEGGSWQPQHF. CDR3 coding DNA: TGTGCCAGCAGCCAAGAGGGGGGTAGCTGGCAGCCCCAGCATTTT.

This chain joins TRBV7-6 and TRBJ2-2; no clear D. With 8 bases removed from V and 8 bases from J, the gap between germline ends came to 12 bases. Looked up from germline, CDR1 is SGHVS and CDR2 is FNYEAQ. There are 12 residues in the CDR3. The CDR3 coding sequence is TGTGCCAGCGGCCATCTGGTGGGGGAGCTGTTTTTT. Translation: CASGHLVGELFF.

V gene TRBV19 combines with J gene TRBJ1-5, with a weak D call TRBD1 (5 bases). Trimming shortened V by 1 base and J by 2 bases, and 9 bases separated the two germline ends. Germline CDR1 reads LNHDA; CDR2 reads SQIVND (reference sequence). The CDR3 totals 15 residues. In DNA, the CDR3 is TGTGCCAGTAGTATAGTTGGAGGGGGCAATCAGCCCCAGCATTTT. Its translation: CASSIVGGGNQPQHF.

The genes are TRBV18 and TRBJ2-7; maybe TRBD2 (6 bases). Germline CDR1 is KGHSH and CDR2 is LQKENI. The CDR3 is 15 amino acids. Trimming removed 7 bases at V and 4 bases at J, with 20 bases between. The CDR3 reads CASFTGTSSSYEQYF. The CDR3 DNA sequence: TGTGCCAGCTTTACCGGGACTTCCTCATCATACGAGCAGTACTTC. The variable domain in full, with the rest retrieved from reference TRBV18 and TRBJ2-7, is NAGVMQNPRHLVRRRGQEARLRCSPMKGHSHVYWYRQLPEEGLKFMVYLQKENIIDESGMPKERFSAEFPKEGPSILRIQQVVRGDSAAYFCASFTGTSSSYEQYFGPGTRLTVT.

The chain combines TRBV29-1 with TRBJ1-1; TRBD1 is a possible D gene (5 bases). V lost 4 bases and J 1 base, leaving 7 bases between the germline ends. Germline values: CDR1 SQVTM, CDR2 ANQGSEA. The CDR3 totals 12 residues. The DNA of the CDR3 is TGCAGCGTTGGGGGCAAGAACACTGAAGCTTTCTTT. Translation: CSVGGKNTEAFF.

The chain combines TRBV2 with TRBJ1-5; D not certain. Germline CDR1 reads SNHLY; CDR2 reads FYNNEI. This CDR3 region has 15 residues. The V end was cut by 3 bases, the J end by 6 bases, with 15 bases between. The chain's CDR3 is CASSDPVNGPQPQHF. The CDR3, as DNA: TGTGCCAGCAGTGATCCAGTGAATGGGCCTCAGCCCCAGCATTTT.

The gene calls are TRBV30 and TRBJ2-3, with 9 positions matching TRBD1. Germline lookup yields CDR1 GTSNPN and CDR2 SVGIG (reference sequence). With 3 bases clipped from V and 3 bases from J, the junction kept 4 bases outside the gene matches. The CDR3 consists of 14 residues. The CDR3 sequence: CAWSEGQGTDTQYF. The CDR3 coding sequence is TGTGCCTGGAGCGAGGGACAGGGTACAGATACGCAGTATTTT. Based on the CDR3 plus reference TRBV30 and TRBJ2-3, the full variable domain is SQTIHQWPATLVQPVGSPLSLECTVEGTSNPNLYWYRQAAGRGLQLLFYSVGIGQISSEVPQNLSASRPQDRQFILSSKKLLLSDSGFYLCAWSEGQGTDTQYFGPGTRLTVL.

The CDR3 here is CASSLRRANTGELFF. CDR3 DNA: TGCGCCAGCAGCTTAAGGAGGGCGAACACCGGGGAGCTGTTTTTT. The chain uses TRBV5-1 and TRBJ2-2, with D perhaps matching TRBD2 (6 bases). The CDR3 length is 15 residues. Germline CDR1 is SGHRS and CDR2 is YFSETQ. Trimming removed 2 bases at V and 0 bases at J, with 8 bases between.

The rearrangement joins TRBV27 to TRBJ1-3; D is undetermined. Trimming took off 0 bases at V and 9 bases at J, with 9 bases between the two ends. Germline assignment: CDR1 MNHEY and CDR2 SMNVEV (reference sequence). The CDR3 has 13 amino acids. CDR3: CASSLSGEGTIYF. For the CDR3, the DNA is TGTGCCAGCAGTTTATCCGGGGAGGGCACCATATATTTT.

The chain couples TRBV11-3 to TRBJ2-7, with 7 bases identical to TRBD2. Germline-derived CDR1 and CDR2 are SGHNT and YENEEA. CDR3 length: 17 residues. V dropped 2 bases and J dropped 0; count of bases not matched to a gene: 10. CDR3 loop: CASSLRSWGGSSYEQYF. DNA of the CDR3: TGTGCCAGCAGCTTACGTTCGTGGGGCGGGAGCTCCTACGAGCAGTACTTC.

The V call is TRBV25-1, the J call TRBJ2-7; the match to TRBD2 covers 14 bases. In germline, CDR1 is MGHDK, CDR2 SYGVNS. The CDR3 covers 17 residues. The V gene end was trimmed by 7 bases and the J gene end by 3 bases; junction bases not matched to a gene: 11. The CDR3 region is CASTKTGGLAGVYEQYF. CDR3 DNA: TGTGCCAGCACCAAGACGGGGGGACTAGCGGGAGTCTACGAGCAGTACTTC.

The rearrangement uses TRBV12-5 and TRBJ2-1; 7 nucleotides agree with TRBD2. Germline assignment: CDR1 LGHNT and CDR2 FRNRAP. With V trimmed by 3 bases and J by 2 bases, 4 bases remained unmatched. CDR3 length equals 15 residues. The CDR3 DNA reads as TGTGCTAGTGGTTTCGGGGACTATCCCTACAATGAGCAGTTCTTC. Translated, it gives CASGFGDYPYNEQFF. Full variable domain (remainder filled in from reference TRBV12-5 and TRBJ2-1): DARVTQTPRHKVTEMGQEVTMRCQPILGHNTVFWYRQTMMQGLELLAYFRNRAPLDDSGMPKDRFSAEMPDATLATLKIQPSEPRDSAVYFCASGFGDYPYNEQFFGPGTRLTVL.

V gene TRBV4-3 combines with J gene TRBJ1-1; 7 nucleotides agree with TRBD1. J was trimmed by 10 bases and V by 2 bases; bases with no gene match: 7. The CDR3 has 13 residues. Germline V gene sequence: CDR1 LGHNA, CDR2 YSLEER. The CDR3 DNA reads as TGCGCCAGCAGCCAACAGGGGGATGGAGGAGCTTTCTTT. Translating gives CASSQQGDGGAFF.

V usage is TRBV25-1 and J usage is TRBJ2-6; TRBD1 matches at 9 bases. This CDR3 is built from 17 residues. CDR1 MGHDK and CDR2 SYGVNS come from the germline V gene. The junction had 5 bases not matched to a gene; V was cut back by 3 bases and J by 2 bases. The chain's CDR3 is CASSDPGQGTGANVLTF. The CDR3 nucleotides are TGTGCCAGCAGTGACCCGGGACAGGGCACTGGGGCCAACGTCCTGACTTTC.

In this sample, this clone turned up once. The chain recombines TRBV13 with TRBJ1-1, with D possibly being TRBD1 (6 bases). The V gene's germline CDR1 is PRHDT and CDR2 FYEKMQ (reference sequence). Trimming took off 0 bases at V and 4 bases at J, with 9 bases between the two ends. This CDR3 comprises 14 residues. The CDR3, as DNA: TGTGCCAGCAGCTTAGGCAGGGGAATCACTGAAGCTTTCTTT. Its translation: CASSLGRGITEAFF. Filled out from reference TRBV13 and TRBJ1-1, the complete variable domain reads AAGVIQSPRHLIKEKRETATLKCYPIPRHDTVYWYQQGPGQDPQFLISFYEKMQSDKGSIPDRFSAQQFSDYHSELNMSSLELGDSALYFCASSLGRGITEAFFGQGTRLTVV.

V is TRBV5-8 and J is TRBJ1-2; TRBD1 might be the D (6 bases). The CDR3 has 14 amino acids. The germline V gene encodes CDR1 SGHTS and CDR2 YDEGEE. Trimming pared 4 bases from V and 1 base from J, leaving 11 bases between. The CDR3, as DNA: TGTGCCAGCAGCCGCGGACAGATTAACTATGGCTACACCTTC. It codes for CASSRGQINYGYTF.

The rearrangement links TRBV5-1 to TRBJ2-1; TRBD1 matches at 8 bases. Germline lookup yields CDR1 SGHRS and CDR2 YFSETQ. V shed 0 bases and J 7 bases; nucleotides not matched to a gene: 9. CDR3 length: 16 amino acids. The CDR3 nucleotides read TGCGCCAGCAGCTTGGGGTCAGGGGGCGCATTAAATGAGCAGTTCTTC. It codes for CASSLGSGGALNEQFF.

This sequence joins TRBV18 and TRBJ2-5; perhaps TRBD2 as D (5 bases). V lost 2 bases, J lost 5 bases, and 18 bases lay in between. The germline V gene encodes CDR1 KGHSH and CDR2 LQKENI. The CDR3 is made up of 16 amino acids. The CDR3 here is CASSPVPLGSGETQYF. The CDR3 DNA follows: TGTGCCAGCTCACCAGTGCCCCTGGGGTCGGGGGAGACCCAGTACTTC.